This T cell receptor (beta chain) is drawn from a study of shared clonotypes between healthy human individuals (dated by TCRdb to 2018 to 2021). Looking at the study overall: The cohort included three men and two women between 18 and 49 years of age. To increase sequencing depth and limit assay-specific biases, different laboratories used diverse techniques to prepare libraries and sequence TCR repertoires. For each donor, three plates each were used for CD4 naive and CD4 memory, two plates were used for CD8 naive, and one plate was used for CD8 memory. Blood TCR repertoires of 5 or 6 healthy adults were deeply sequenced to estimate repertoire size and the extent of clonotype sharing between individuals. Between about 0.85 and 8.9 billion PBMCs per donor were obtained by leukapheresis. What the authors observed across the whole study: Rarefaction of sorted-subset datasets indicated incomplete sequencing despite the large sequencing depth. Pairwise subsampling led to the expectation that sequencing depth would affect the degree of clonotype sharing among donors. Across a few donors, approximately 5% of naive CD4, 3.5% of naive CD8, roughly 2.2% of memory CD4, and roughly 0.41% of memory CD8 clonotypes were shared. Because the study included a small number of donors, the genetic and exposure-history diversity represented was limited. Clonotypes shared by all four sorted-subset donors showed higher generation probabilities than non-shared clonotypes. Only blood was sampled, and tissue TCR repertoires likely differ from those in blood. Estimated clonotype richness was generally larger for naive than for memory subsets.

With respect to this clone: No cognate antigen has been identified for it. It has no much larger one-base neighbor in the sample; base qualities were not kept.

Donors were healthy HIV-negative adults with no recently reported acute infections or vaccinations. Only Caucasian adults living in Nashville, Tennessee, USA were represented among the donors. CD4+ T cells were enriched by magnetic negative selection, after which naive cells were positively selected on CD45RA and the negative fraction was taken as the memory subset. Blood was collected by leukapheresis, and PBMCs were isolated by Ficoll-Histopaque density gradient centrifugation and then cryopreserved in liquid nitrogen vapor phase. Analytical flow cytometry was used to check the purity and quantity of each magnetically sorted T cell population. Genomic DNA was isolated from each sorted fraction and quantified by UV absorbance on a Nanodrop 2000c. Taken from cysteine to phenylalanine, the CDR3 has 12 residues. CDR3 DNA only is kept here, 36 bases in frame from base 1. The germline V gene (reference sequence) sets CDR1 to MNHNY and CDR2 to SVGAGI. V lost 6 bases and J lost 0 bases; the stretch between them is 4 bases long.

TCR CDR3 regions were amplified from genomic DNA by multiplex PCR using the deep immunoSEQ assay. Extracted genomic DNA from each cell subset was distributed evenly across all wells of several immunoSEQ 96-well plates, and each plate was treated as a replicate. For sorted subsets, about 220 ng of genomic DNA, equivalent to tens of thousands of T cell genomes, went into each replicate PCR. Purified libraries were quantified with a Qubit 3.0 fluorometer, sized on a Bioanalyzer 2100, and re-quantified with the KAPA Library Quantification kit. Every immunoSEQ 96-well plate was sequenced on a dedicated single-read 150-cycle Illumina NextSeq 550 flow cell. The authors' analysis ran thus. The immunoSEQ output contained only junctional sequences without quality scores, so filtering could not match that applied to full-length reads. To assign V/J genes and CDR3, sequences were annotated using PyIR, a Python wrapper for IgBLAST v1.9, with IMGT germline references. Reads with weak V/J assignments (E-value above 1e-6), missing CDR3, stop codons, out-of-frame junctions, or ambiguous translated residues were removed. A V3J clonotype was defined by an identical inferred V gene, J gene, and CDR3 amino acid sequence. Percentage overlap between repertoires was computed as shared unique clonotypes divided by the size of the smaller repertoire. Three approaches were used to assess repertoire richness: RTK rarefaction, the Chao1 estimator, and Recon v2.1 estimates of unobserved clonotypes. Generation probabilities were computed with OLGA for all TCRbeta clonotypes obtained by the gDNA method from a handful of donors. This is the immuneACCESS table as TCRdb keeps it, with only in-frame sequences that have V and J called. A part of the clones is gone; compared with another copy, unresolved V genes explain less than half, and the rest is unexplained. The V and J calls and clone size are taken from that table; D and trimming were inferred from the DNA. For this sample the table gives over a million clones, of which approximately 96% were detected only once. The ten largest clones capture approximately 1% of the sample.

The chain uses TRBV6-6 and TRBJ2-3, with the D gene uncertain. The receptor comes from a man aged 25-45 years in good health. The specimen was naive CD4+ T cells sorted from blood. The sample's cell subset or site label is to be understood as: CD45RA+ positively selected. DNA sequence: TGTGCCAGCAGCGGTAGCACAGATACGCAGTATTTT. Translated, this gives CASSGSTDTQYF.